Listed below are T cell receptor beta chains from one sample, sequenced in a study of cytomegalovirus exposure and HLA in healthy donors. Produced via immunoSEQ multiplex PCR; TCRdb's table is partial and in-frame only. The sample contains 110,000 to 150,000 clones, approximately 79% of which appear only once. Specimen: PBMCs. The receptors here all came from a female donor in good health and CMV-seronegative. The CDR3 runs from the conserved cysteine through the conserved F or W. Each record gives: D gene, J gene, clone size, V gene, CDR3 protein, CDR3 DNA. D genes are given only for firm matches. Clone size is given for some rows only: seen once, a few or many times, or a class if the clone is expanded.

>NA|TRBJ1-3|NA|TRBV4-1
CASSQERVSGNTIYF
TGCGCCAGCAGCCAAGAGAGGGTCTCGGGAAACACCATATATTTT
>NA|TRBJ1-2|NA|TRBV15
CATSRAGISGYTF
TGTGCCACCAGCAGAGCGGGGATTAGTGGCTACACCTTC
>TRBD2|TRBJ2-3|NA|TRBV28
CASRLAGGVSDTQYF
TGTGCCAGCAGGCTAGCGGGAGGGGTATCAGATACGCAGTATTTT
>NA|TRBJ1-3|once|TRBV7-6
CASSLGTSHNTIYF
TGTGCCAGCAGCCTTGGGACTTCTCATAACACCATATATTTT
>TRBD2|TRBJ2-1|NA|TRBV27
CASSLAGGHQFF
TGTGCCAGCAGTCTAGCGGGAGGGCACCAGTTCTTC
>TRBD2|TRBJ2-7|NA|TRBV7-2
CASSSQTSGSSEQYF
TGTGCCAGCAGCTCCCAGACTAGCGGGAGTAGTGAGCAGTACTTC
>TRBD1|TRBJ1-2|NA|TRBV6-1
CASRQGTANYGYTF
TGTGCCAGCAGGCAGGGGACAGCAAACTATGGCTACACCTTC
>NA|TRBJ2-7|NA|TRBV9
CASSVDGSSYEQYF
TGTGCCAGCAGCGTAGACGGGAGCTCCTACGAGCAGTACTTC
>NA|TRBJ1-1|once|TRBV5-1
CASSLVDRVNTEAFF
TGCGCCAGCAGCTTGGTGGACAGAGTGAACACTGAAGCTTTCTTT
>NA|TRBJ1-1|NA|TRBV7-9
CASSPTFPRGSFEAFF
TGTGCCAGCAGCCCAACCTTCCCCAGGGGATCCTTTGAAGCTTTCTTT
>NA|TRBJ2-7|NA|TRBV27
CASSSGMDSYEQYF
TGTGCCAGCAGTTCGGGGATGGATAGCTACGAGCAGTACTTC
>NA|TRBJ2-7|NA|TRBV28
CASSVEYGQISYEQYF
TGTGCCAGCAGCGTAGAATACGGACAGATCTCCTACGAGCAGTACTTC
>TRBD2|TRBJ2-3|NA|TRBV2
CASSETTGLAGFTDTQYF
TGTGCCAGCAGTGAAACGACGGGACTAGCGGGATTCACAGATACGCAGTATTTT
>TRBD1|TRBJ2-7|NA|TRBV18
CASSPRDSAYEQYF
TGTGCCAGCTCACCCCGGGACAGTGCCTACGAGCAGTACTTC
>NA|TRBJ1-3|NA|TRBV28
CASNWGESGNTIYF
TGTGCCAGCAACTGGGGGGAATCTGGAAACACCATATATTTT
>NA|TRBJ2-1|NA|TRBV6-5
CASSYLGQGGNEQFF
TGTGCCAGCAGTTACCTAGGACAGGGAGGGAATGAGCAGTTCTTC
>TRBD2|TRBJ2-1|few|TRBV5-6
CASSLWGLAGELGNEQFF
TGTGCCAGCAGCTTGTGGGGACTAGCGGGAGAGCTTGGTAATGAGCAGTTCTTC
>NA|TRBJ1-1|NA|TRBV2
CASREGHTEAFF
TGTGCCAGCCGGGAGGGGCACACTGAAGCTTTCTTT
>NA|TRBJ1-5|few|TRBV18
CASSPSGGASNQPQHF
TGTGCCAGCTCACCCAGTGGGGGGGCAAGCAATCAGCCCCAGCATTTT
>TRBD2|TRBJ2-1|NA|TRBV28
CASSFETSGYNEQFF
TGTGCCAGCAGTTTTGAGACTAGCGGATACAATGAGCAGTTCTTC
>TRBD2|TRBJ2-1|once|TRBV28
CASSLDGPSGRDEQFF
TGTGCCAGCAGTTTAGATGGCCCTAGCGGGAGGGATGAGCAGTTCTTC
>NA|TRBJ1-2|NA|TRBV19
CASLTPGSSHGYTF
TGTGCCAGCCTTACTCCGGGGTCCAGTCATGGCTACACCTTC
>TRBD2|TRBJ2-3|once|TRBV14
CASSRVAGNLDTQYF
TGTGCCAGCAGCCGGGTAGCGGGAAATCTGGATACGCAGTATTTT
>TRBD1|TRBJ2-3|few|TRBV10-3
CAISQGATDTQYF
TGTGCCATCAGTCAGGGGGCCACAGATACGCAGTATTTT
>NA|TRBJ2-7|NA|TRBV5-1
CASSLADSQYEQYF
TGCGCCAGCAGCTTGGCGGACAGCCAATACGAGCAGTACTTC
>NA|TRBJ1-2|NA|TRBV6-1
CASSEGGAPIYGYTF
TGTGCCAGCAGTGAGGGGGGGGCACCCATCTATGGCTACACCTTC
>NA|TRBJ2-1|NA|TRBV13
CASSARSGEQFF
TGTGCCAGCAGCGCCCGGAGTGGTGAGCAGTTCTTC
>TRBD1|TRBJ1-1|NA|TRBV27
CASSVDRGRTEAFF
TGTGCCAGCAGTGTCGACAGGGGGCGAACTGAAGCTTTCTTT
>NA|TRBJ2-1|NA|TRBV10-1
CASSGPTSPNEQFF
TGCGCCAGCAGTGGTCCGACTAGTCCCAATGAGCAGTTCTTC
>TRBD2|TRBJ2-2|NA|TRBV27
CASRPGTSGVVTGELFF
TGTGCCAGCAGACCTGGGACTAGCGGGGTAGTAACCGGGGAGCTGTTTTTT
>TRBD1|TRBJ1-5|NA|TRBV2
CASRVGTGLNQPQHF
TGTGCCAGCAGGGTCGGGACAGGGTTAAATCAGCCCCAGCATTTT
>NA|TRBJ1-5|NA|TRBV4-2
CASSQDGGGSQPQHF
TGTGCCAGCAGCCAAGACGGGGGGGGGTCTCAGCCCCAGCATTTT
>NA|TRBJ1-1|NA|TRBV14
CASSQGFVGGRAFF
TGTGCCAGCAGCCAAGGATTTGTTGGCGGGAGAGCTTTCTTT
>TRBD2|TRBJ2-1|NA|TRBV15
CATSSGLPSGNNKQFF
TGTGCCACCAGCAGCGGGTTACCTAGCGGGAATAATAAGCAGTTCTTC
>NA|TRBJ2-6|few|TRBV6-6
CASSYDVRAGANVLTF
TGTGCCAGCAGTTATGATGTGAGGGCTGGGGCCAACGTCCTGACTTTC
>TRBD2|TRBJ2-1|NA|TRBV10-1
CASSELPSGGGDEQFF
TGCGCCAGCAGTGAGTTGCCTAGCGGGGGGGGAGATGAGCAGTTCTTC
>TRBD1|TRBJ2-7|NA|TRBV9
CASRDRDSKPYEQYF
TGTGCCAGCAGGGACCGGGACAGCAAACCCTACGAGCAGTACTTC
>NA|TRBJ2-5|NA|TRBV7-9
CASSSPRGRETQYF
TGTGCCAGCAGCTCCCCCCGGGGGAGGGAGACCCAGTACTTC
>NA|TRBJ2-1|NA|TRBV15
CATSGLAGRANEQFF
TGTGCCACCAGCGGCCTCGCGGGTAGGGCCAATGAGCAGTTCTTC
>NA|TRBJ2-7|NA|TRBV10-3
CAISQLNEQYF
TGTGCCATCAGCCAACTAAACGAGCAGTACTTC
>NA|TRBJ1-5|few|TRBV6-1
CASSEGGVGQPQHF
TGTGCCAGCAGTGAGGGGGGTGTGGGTCAGCCCCAGCATTTT
>TRBD2|TRBJ2-1|few|TRBV29-1
CSGRLAGVNEQFF
TGCAGCGGGCGACTAGCGGGAGTCAATGAGCAGTTCTTC
>NA|TRBJ2-7|NA|TRBV6-6
CASSFLGDSSYEQYF
TGTGCCAGCAGTTTCTTGGGCGACAGCTCCTACGAGCAGTACTTC
>TRBD2|TRBJ2-7|few|TRBV5-8
CASSFRLASYEQYF
TGTGCCAGCAGCTTCAGACTAGCGTCCTACGAGCAGTACTTC
>TRBD1|TRBJ1-1|NA|TRBV30
CAWSDGQGAEAFF
TGTGCCTGGAGTGACGGACAGGGGGCTGAAGCTTTCTTT
>TRBD1|TRBJ2-7|NA|TRBV2
CASARTGGPYEQYF
TGTGCCAGCGCGCGGACAGGGGGACCCTACGAGCAGTACTTC
>NA|TRBJ2-1|NA|TRBV5-1
CASSLPQTEQFF
TGCGCCAGCAGCTTGCCACAAACGGAGCAGTTCTTC
>NA|TRBJ1-1|NA|TRBV5-1
CASSFANRAGTEAFF
TGCGCCAGCAGCTTTGCGAATAGGGCGGGGACTGAAGCTTTCTTT
>NA|TRBJ1-1|NA|TRBV13
CASSKTVNTEAFF
TGTGCCAGCAGCAAAACAGTGAACACTGAAGCTTTCTTT
>NA|TRBJ2-6|few|TRBV9
CASSSQKEQYSGANVLTF
TGTGCCAGCAGCTCACAAAAGGAACAGTACTCTGGGGCCAACGTCCTGACTTTC
>TRBD2|TRBJ2-7|few|TRBV5-4
CASSPGTGTSGTKQYF
TGTGCCAGCAGCCCCGGAACGGGGACTAGCGGGACTAAGCAGTACTTC
>NA|TRBJ2-3|NA|TRBV7-6
CASSPGGTQFTDTQYF
TGTGCCAGCAGCCCCGGGGGGACACAATTCACAGATACGCAGTATTTT
>TRBD1|TRBJ1-2|NA|TRBV2
CASRGQTNGYTF
TGTGCCAGCAGGGGACAGACGAATGGCTACACCTTC